The 5 T cell receptor beta chains given below trace back to one sample, sequenced in a study of T cells after posttransplantation cyclophosphamide (dated by TCRdb to the mid-2010s). The sample's treatment or condition label is to be understood as: high-dose cyclophosphamide on days +3 and +4 as single-agent GVHD prophylaxis. Patients in the PTCy group got busulfan and fludarabine conditioning, a marrow graft from a related or unrelated donor, and cyclophosphamide on days +3 and +4. The library was obtained by the immunoSEQ multiplex PCR assay. TCRdb retrieved this table from immuneACCESS and kept in-frame rearrangements only. Not all clones are present; in checked studies, unresolved V genes account for under half, and no reason is known for the remainder. This sample holds 7,500 to 10,000 clones; about four fifths were observed only once. Jointly, the top ten make up roughly 15% of the sample.

Sequences were derived from PBMCs, sampled 1,700 to 2,000 days after a stem cell transplant with posttransplant cyclophosphamide. Receptor source: a female patient aged 35 to 55 who received an allogeneic stem cell transplant from a related donor, was CMV-positive, and had no GVHD. After a transplant, some T cells may be the graft donor's own cells.

V gene TRBV18 combines with J gene TRBJ2-2, with D tentatively TRBD2 (5 bases). The CDR3 is 11 amino acids. The V and J ends lost 5 bases and 7 bases respectively, with 5 bases between them. The V gene's germline CDR1 is KGHSH and CDR2 LQKENI. DNA for the CDR3: TGTGCCAGCTCAGGACTCGGGGAGCTGTTTTTT. Translated, it gives CASSGLGELFF. Full variable domain (missing parts from reference TRBV18 and TRBJ2-2): NAGVMQNPRHLVRRRGQEARLRCSPMKGHSHVYWYRQLPEEGLKFMVYLQKENIIDESGMPKERFSAEFPKEGPSILRIQQVVRGDSAAYFCASSGLGELFFGEGSRLTVL.

The J gene is TRBJ1-4, the V gene TRBV4-1; no definite D call. V was trimmed by 0 bases and J by 6 bases, leaving 14 bases between them. Germline loops: CDR1 MGHRA, CDR2 YSYEKL. The CDR3 runs 16 residues. The CDR3 nucleotides are TGCGCCAGCAGCCAAGACTCAGCTCCGGGGTATGAAAAACTGTTTTTT. Translating it yields CASSQDSAPGYEKLFF.

This clone was recorded a few times. The chain has TRBV7-3 and TRBJ2-1; 7 bases align to TRBD1. The CDR3 covers 13 residues. The germline V gene has CDR1 SGHTA and CDR2 FQGTGA. Trimming removed 0 bases from V and 12 bases from J; junction bases left unmatched: 5. CDR3 sequence (DNA): TGTGCCAGCAGCTTAACCGGACGGACAGGGCAGTTCTTC. It encodes CASSLTGRTGQFF.

The chain employs TRBV19 and TRBJ2-3, with a tentative D call TRBD2 (5 bases). CDR1 is LNHDA and CDR2 is SQIVND in the germline V gene (reference sequence). CDR3 length: 14 amino acids. The V and J ends lost 5 bases and 2 bases respectively, with 11 bases between them. CDR3 coding DNA: TGTGCCAGTAGTTGGACTTTTTACACAGATACGCAGTATTTT. Translation: CASSWTFYTDTQYF.

The chain joins TRBV9 to TRBJ2-2, with 9 nucleotides matching TRBD2. Germline loops: CDR1 SGDLS, CDR2 YYNGEE. Trimming removed 4 bases from V and 3 bases from J; junction bases left unmatched: 7. This CDR3 is 16 amino acids long. The CDR3 region is CASSPWAGGHTGELFF. The CDR3 DNA follows: TGTGCCAGCAGCCCTTGGGCGGGGGGGCACACCGGGGAGCTGTTTTTT.